Below, one T cell receptor (beta chain) is given with its context. Its matching antigen is unknown. An end of the junction does not agree with germline; a read error may underlie this. The sample is drawn from a study of regulatory T cells in long-lasting Graves disease. The study, taken as a whole, reports: Patients with persistent Graves' had lower TCR diversity than newly diagnosed patients. Shared public clonotypes totalled about 2,700 in persistent patients, compared with roughly 970 in new patients.

Through Arm-PCR of CDR3 regions and iRepertoire HTBI primers, TCR beta libraries were built. Each CDR3 protein is one row after TCRdb ran MiXCR on the multiplex PCR reads. Of around 500,000 distinct CDR3 sequences listed, around 16% were seen once; the top ten hold around 25%. The time point here: newly diagnosed GD, antithyroid drugs for less than 3 months. Extracted PBMC RNA gave rise to the TCR library. The length of the CDR3 is 13 residues. The germline V gene has CDR1 LGHDT and CDR2 YNNKEL (reference sequence). The same specimen was also included in a second study, on T cells in Graves' hyperthyroidism and ophthalmopathy. According to that study: Stable Graves' hyperthyroidism denoted no ophthalmopathy progression over 18 months. Researchers barred patients who had uncontrolled infection, other autoimmune disease, pregnancy or lactation.

Sequenced material: peripheral blood mononuclear cells (PBMCs), taken at new diagnosis, from a patient treated with antithyroid drugs. The chain joins TRBV3-1 to TRBJ2-2; D not certain. This TCR was recovered from a middle-aged woman with Graves disease. Written as DNA, the CDR3 is TGTGCCAGCAGGCAAGGAGCAGCCGGGGAGCTGTTTTTT. Translation: CASRQGAAGELFF. The full variable domain, rest sourced from reference TRBV3-1 and TRBJ2-2, is DTAVSQTPKYLVTQMGNDKSIKCEQNLGHDTMYWYKQDSKKFLKIMFSYNNKELIINETVPNRFSPKSPDKAHLNLHINSLELGDSAVYFCASRQGAAGELFFGEGSRLTVL.